The 7 T cell receptor beta chains in this list originate from one sample, sequenced in a study of T cells in tuberculosis. Sequencing used immunoSEQ multiplex PCR; TCRdb keeps in-frame clones, though not all of them. Of about 41,000 clones in the sample, about 95% were seen once. Sequenced sample: PBMCs. These receptors originate from a donor aged 10 to 29 with latent tuberculosis or without tuberculosis infection.

The rearrangement uses TRBV5-1 and TRBJ2-1, with 14 nucleotides matching TRBD2. Losses at the gene ends were 1 base for V and 7 bases for J; bases not matched to a gene: 7. This CDR3 contains 17 residues. The germline V gene encodes CDR1 SGHRS and CDR2 YFSETQ. The CDR3 spells CASSLLWTSGGHNEQFF. The CDR3 DNA reads as TGCGCCAGCAGCTTGTTGTGGACTAGCGGGGGGCATAATGAGCAGTTCTTC.

J is TRBJ2-3 and V is TRBV18; TRBD2 agrees at 15 bases. CDR3 length: 15 residues. V shed 7 bases, J shed 8 bases, and the junction held 7 bases outside the gene matches. Germline assignment: CDR1 KGHSH and CDR2 LQKENI. CDR3 in DNA: TGTGCCAGCTTACCCGGACTAGCGGGGGGGAGTACGCAGTATTTT. Protein product: CASLPGLAGGSTQYF.

V and J are TRBV10-3 and TRBJ1-1, with 7 bases that match TRBD1. Germline trimming cut 6 bases from V and 0 bases from J; bases unmatched to any gene: 4. The CDR3 runs to 14 residues. CDR1 and CDR2 (germline): ENHRY, SYGVKD. DNA for the CDR3: TGTGCCATCAGGGGACAGCTTTTGAACACTGAAGCTTTCTTT. Protein product: CAIRGQLLNTEAFF.

This clone occurred a few times. The gene calls are TRBV7-3 and TRBJ2-2; 12 positions agree with TRBD2. Unmatched junction bases numbered 6, after V lost 8 bases and J lost 2 bases. The CDR3 loop spans 16 amino acids. The germline V gene encodes CDR1 SGHTA and CDR2 FQGTGA. CDR3 loop: CASPPSGGANTGELFF. The CDR3 coding sequence is TGTGCCAGCCCCCCTAGCGGGGGGGCTAACACCGGGGAGCTGTTTTTT.

Comment on this clone: Other DNA sequences in this specimen translate into the identical CDR3. This chain joins TRBV5-1 and TRBJ2-5, with TRBD1 identical over 10 bases. The CDR3 loop spans 12 amino acids. The germline gives CDR1 SGHRS, CDR2 YFSETQ. Trimming at V came to 7 bases and at J to 3 bases, leaving 0 bases not matched to a gene. This CDR3 reads CASGTGEETQYF. CDR3 bases: TGCGCCAGCGGGACAGGGGAAGAGACCCAGTACTTC.

V and J are TRBV7-8 and TRBJ1-1; D gene unclear. The CDR3 extends over 13 amino acids. Germline V gene sequence: CDR1 SGHVS, CDR2 FQNEAQ. V was shortened by 3 bases and J by 1 base, with 6 bases between the two germline ends. This CDR3 is CASSLRGNTEAFF. CDR3 DNA: TGTGCCAGCAGCTTGCGGGGGAACACTGAAGCTTTCTTT.

V is TRBV7-9 and J is TRBJ1-5, with 12 bases aligning to TRBD1. CDR3 length equals 15 residues. The germline CDR1 and CDR2 sequences are SEHNR and FQNEAQ (reference sequence). J lost 4 bases, V lost 5 bases, and 3 bases had no gene match. The CDR3 is CASSPGQGANQPQHF. CDR3 in DNA: TGTGCCAGCAGCCCGGGACAGGGGGCGAATCAGCCCCAGCATTTT.